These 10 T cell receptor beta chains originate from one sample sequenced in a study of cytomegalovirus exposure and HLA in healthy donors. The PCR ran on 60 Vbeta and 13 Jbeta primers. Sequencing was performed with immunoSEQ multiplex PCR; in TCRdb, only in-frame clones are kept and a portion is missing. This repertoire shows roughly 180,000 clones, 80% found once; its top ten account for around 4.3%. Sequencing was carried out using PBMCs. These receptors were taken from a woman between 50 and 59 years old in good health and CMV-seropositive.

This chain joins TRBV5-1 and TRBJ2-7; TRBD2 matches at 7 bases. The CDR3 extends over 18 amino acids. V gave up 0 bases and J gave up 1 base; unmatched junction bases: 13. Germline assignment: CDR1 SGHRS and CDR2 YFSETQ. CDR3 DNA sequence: TGCGCCAGCAGCTTGGAAGGGCGGGGGACCTACGCTTCCTACGAGCAGTACTTC. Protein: CASSLEGRGTYASYEQYF.

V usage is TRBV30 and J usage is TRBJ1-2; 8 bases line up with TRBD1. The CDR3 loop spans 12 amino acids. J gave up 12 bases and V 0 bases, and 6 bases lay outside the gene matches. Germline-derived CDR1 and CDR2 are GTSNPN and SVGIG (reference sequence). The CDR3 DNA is TGTGCCTGGAGTGTAAGTCGGACAGGGAACACCTTC. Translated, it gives CAWSVSRTGNTF.

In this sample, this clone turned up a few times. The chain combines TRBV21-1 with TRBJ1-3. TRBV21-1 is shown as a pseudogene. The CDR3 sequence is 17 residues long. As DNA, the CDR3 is TGTGCCAGCAGCAAATTGGGTGACGGGGGGCCAGGAAACACCATATATTTT. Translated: CASSKLGDGGPGNTIYF.

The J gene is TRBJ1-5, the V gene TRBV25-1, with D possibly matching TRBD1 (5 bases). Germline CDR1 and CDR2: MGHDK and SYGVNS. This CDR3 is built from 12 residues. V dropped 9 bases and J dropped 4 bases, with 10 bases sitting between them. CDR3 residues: CASGGGNQPQHF. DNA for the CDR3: TGTGCCAGTGGGGGGGGGAATCAGCCCCAGCATTTT.

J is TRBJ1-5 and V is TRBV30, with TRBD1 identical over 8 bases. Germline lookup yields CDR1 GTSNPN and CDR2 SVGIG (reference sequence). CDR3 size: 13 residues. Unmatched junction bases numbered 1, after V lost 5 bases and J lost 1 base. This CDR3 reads CAWGQGSNQPQHF. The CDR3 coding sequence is TGTGCCTGGGGACAGGGAAGCAATCAGCCCCAGCATTTT.

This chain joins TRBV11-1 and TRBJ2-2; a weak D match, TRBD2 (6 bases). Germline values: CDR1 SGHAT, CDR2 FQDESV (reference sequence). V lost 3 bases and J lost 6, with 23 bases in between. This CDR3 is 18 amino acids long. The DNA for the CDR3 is TGTGCCAGCAGCTTGGCGGCTACTAGGGCGGGAATAGCCGGGGAGCTGTTTTTT. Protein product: CASSLAATRAGIAGELFF.

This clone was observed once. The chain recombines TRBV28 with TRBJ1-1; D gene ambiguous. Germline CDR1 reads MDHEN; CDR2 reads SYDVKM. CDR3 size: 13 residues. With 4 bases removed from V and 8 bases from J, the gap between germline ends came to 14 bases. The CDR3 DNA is TGTGCCAGCAGTTCTCCTCGCAGAAGAGAAGCTTTCTTT. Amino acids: CASSSPRRREAFF.

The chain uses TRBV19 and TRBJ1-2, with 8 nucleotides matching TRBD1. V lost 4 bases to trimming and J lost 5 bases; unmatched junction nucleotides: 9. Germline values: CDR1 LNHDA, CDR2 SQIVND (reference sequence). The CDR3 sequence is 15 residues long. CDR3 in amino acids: CASSNPGQDIYGYTF. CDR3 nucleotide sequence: TGTGCCAGTAGTAACCCGGGACAGGATATTTATGGCTACACCTTC.

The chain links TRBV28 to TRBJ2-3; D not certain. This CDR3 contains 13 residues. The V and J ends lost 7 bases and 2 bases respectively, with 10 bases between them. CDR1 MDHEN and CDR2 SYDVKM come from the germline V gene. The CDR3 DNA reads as TGTGCCAGCAAGATTAGTCCCACAGATACGCAGTATTTT. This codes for CASKISPTDTQYF. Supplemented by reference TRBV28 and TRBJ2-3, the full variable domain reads DVKVTQSSRYLVKRTGEKVFLECVQDMDHENMFWYRQDPGLGLRLIYFSYDVKMKEKGDIPEGYSVSREKKERFSLILESASTNQTSMYLCASKISPTDTQYFGPGTRLTVL.

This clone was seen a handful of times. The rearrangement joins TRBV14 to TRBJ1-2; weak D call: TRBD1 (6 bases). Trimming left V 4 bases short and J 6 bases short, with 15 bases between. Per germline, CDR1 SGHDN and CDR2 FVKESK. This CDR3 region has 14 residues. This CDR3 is CASSRGQPTNGYTF. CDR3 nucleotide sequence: TGTGCCAGCAGCCGAGGACAGCCAACTAATGGCTACACCTTC.